The 5 T cell receptor beta chains below all came from one sample that was sequenced in a study of T cell responses to AZD1222 COVID-19 vaccine. Data came from immunoSEQ multiplex PCR; TCRdb stores just in-frame clones and leaves some out. Of nearly 95,000 clones in the sample, around 89% are singletons; the top ten hold less than 3%. Sequencing was performed on peripheral blood, taken 28 days after the second AZD1222 dose. The receptors shown here come from an adult who received the AZD1222 COVID-19 vaccine.

V usage is TRBV11-2 and J usage is TRBJ1-2; 9 positions match TRBD1. V was clipped by 4 bases and J by 6 bases; unmatched bases: 15. CDR1 and CDR2 from the germline V gene are SGHAT and FQNNGV. The CDR3 runs 17 residues. The CDR3, as DNA: TGTGCCAGCAGCTCACTCTCCCCCGGGACAGGGAGGAATGGCTACACCTTC. Protein product: CASSSLSPGTGRNGYTF.

V and J are TRBV5-5 and TRBJ2-3; 7 positions agree with TRBD1. Germline V CDR1 and CDR2: SGHKS, YYEKEE (reference sequence). With 4 bases clipped from V and 2 bases from J, the junction kept 4 bases outside the gene matches. This CDR3 has 14 residues. The DNA of the CDR3 is TGTGCCAGCAGCCTGGACAGGATCACAGATACGCAGTATTTT. Translated: CASSLDRITDTQYF. Supplemented by reference TRBV5-5 and TRBJ2-3, the full variable domain reads DAGVTQSPTHLIKTRGQQVTLRCSPISGHKSVSWYQQVLGQGPQFIFQYYEKEERGRGNFPDRFSARQFPNYSSELNVNALLLGDSALYLCASSLDRITDTQYFGPGTRLTVL.

In its sample, this clone was seen once. The chain recombines TRBV5-6 with TRBJ2-5; 8 bases are shared with TRBD2. The germline gives CDR1 SGHDT, CDR2 YYEEEE. With V trimmed by 5 bases and J by 2 bases, 8 bases remained unmatched. This CDR3 has 15 residues. The CDR3 bases are TGTGCCAGCAGTAGAGTAGCGGGGCGTCAAGAGACCCAGTACTTC. Encoded protein: CASSRVAGRQETQYF.

The chain is built from TRBV9 and TRBJ2-7, with D tentatively TRBD1 or TRBD2 (5 bases each). The CDR3 consists of 15 residues. CDR1 and CDR2 (germline): SGDLS, YYNGEE. V was cut by 4 bases and J by 2 bases, with 16 bases left in between. The CDR3 region is CASSTTGTGTYEQYF. The DNA of the CDR3 is TGTGCCAGCAGCACGACCGGGACGGGGACCTACGAGCAGTACTTC.

This chain uses TRBV7-9 with TRBJ2-5, with 7 bases fitting TRBD2. CDR1 is SEHNR, CDR2 FQNEAQ, per germline (reference sequence). J was trimmed by 2 bases and V by 4 bases; bases with no gene match: 4. The length of the CDR3 is 14 residues. The CDR3 spells CASSSASGQETQYF. Here the CDR3 DNA reads TGTGCCAGCAGCTCGGCTAGCGGTCAAGAGACCCAGTACTTC.